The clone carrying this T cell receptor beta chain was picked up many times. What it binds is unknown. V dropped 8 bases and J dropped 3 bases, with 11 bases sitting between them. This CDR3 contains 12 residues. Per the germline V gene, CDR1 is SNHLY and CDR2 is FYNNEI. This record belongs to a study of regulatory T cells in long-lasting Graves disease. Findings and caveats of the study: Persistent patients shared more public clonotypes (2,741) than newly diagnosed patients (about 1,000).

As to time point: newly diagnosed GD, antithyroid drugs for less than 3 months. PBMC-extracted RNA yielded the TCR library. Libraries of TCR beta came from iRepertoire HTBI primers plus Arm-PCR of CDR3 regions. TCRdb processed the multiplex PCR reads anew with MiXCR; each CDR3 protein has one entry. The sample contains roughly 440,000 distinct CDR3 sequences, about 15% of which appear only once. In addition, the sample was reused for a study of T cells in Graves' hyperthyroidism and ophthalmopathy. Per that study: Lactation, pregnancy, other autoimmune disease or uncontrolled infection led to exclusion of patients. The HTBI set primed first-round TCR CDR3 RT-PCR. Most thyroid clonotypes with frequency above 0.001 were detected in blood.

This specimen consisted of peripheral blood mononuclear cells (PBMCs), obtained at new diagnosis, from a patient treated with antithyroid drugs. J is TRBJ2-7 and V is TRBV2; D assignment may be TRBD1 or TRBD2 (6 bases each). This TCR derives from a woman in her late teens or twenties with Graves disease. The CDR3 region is CASLKGGYEQYF. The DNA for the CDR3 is TGTGCCAGCCTAAAGGGGGGCTACGAGCAGTACTTC.